These 12 T cell receptor beta chains came from one sample sequenced in a study of TIL therapy for anti-PD-1-resistant metastatic lung cancer. Time point in this sample: pre-treatment sample, taken before nivolumab and TIL therapy. The tumor samples were excised metastases, mostly pleural nodules or supraclavicular lymph nodes. The immunoSEQ assay was v3. Assay: immunoSEQ multiplex PCR; the TCRdb copy retains only in-frame clones and omits some. The sample includes some 90,000 clones, less than 70% of them seen just once. Here the sequenced sample was tumor tissue, taken at baseline. These receptors came from a person aged 25 to 85 with non-small cell lung cancer.

This clone was counted a few times. V gene TRBV7-2 combines with J gene TRBJ1-3; weak D call: TRBD1 (5 bases). CDR3 length equals 15 residues. V was trimmed by 5 bases and J by 2 bases, leaving 13 bases between them. CDR1 and CDR2 from the germline V gene are SGHTA and FQGNSA. CDR3 nucleotides: TGTGCCAGCAGCAACGCTCGGGGGACTGGAAACACCATATATTTT. Its protein product is CASSNARGTGNTIYF.

The rearrangement links TRBV11-3 to TRBJ1-4; TRBD1 matches at 8 bases. Germline V lookup: CDR1 SGHNT, CDR2 YENEEA. J was trimmed by 6 bases and V by 5 bases; bases with no gene match: 8. The CDR3 contains 15 residues. The CDR3 spells CASSPQDRVDEKLFF. In DNA, the CDR3 is TGTGCCAGCAGCCCCCAGGACAGGGTGGATGAAAAACTGTTTTTT.

This clone was found a few times. The CDR3 sequence is CASSLNNEQYF. The CDR3 bases are TGTGCCAGCAGCTTAAATAACGAGCAGTACTTC. The chain uses TRBV7-9 and TRBJ2-7, with D uncertain. V shed 2 bases and J shed 5 bases, with 4 bases lying between them. The germline CDR1 and CDR2 sequences are SEHNR and FQNEAQ (reference sequence). This CDR3 has 11 residues.

The chain joins TRBV2 to TRBJ1-3; TRBD1 might be the D (6 bases). This CDR3 region has 15 residues. Germline V gene lookup returns CDR1 SNHLY and CDR2 FYNNEI. Trimming pared 6 bases from V and 2 bases from J, leaving 14 bases between. The chain's CDR3 is CASSRDTIAGNTIYF. CDR3 DNA: TGTGCCAGCAGCCGGGACACCATCGCTGGAAACACCATATATTTT.

The chain links TRBV10-2 to TRBJ2-1, with 11 bases aligning to TRBD2. The J segment lost 10 bases and the V segment lost 6 bases, leaving 5 bases of the junction unmatched. Germline lookup yields CDR1 WSHSY and CDR2 SAAADI. The CDR3 has 13 amino acids. The CDR3 spells CASRLAGEGEQFF. CDR3 sequence (DNA): TGCGCCAGCAGACTAGCGGGAGAGGGAGAGCAGTTCTTC.

Worth noting for this clone: Relative to the germline gene, one junction end is altered; a read error may explain this. This sequence joins TRBV7-9 and TRBJ1-6; TRBD1 is a possible D gene (5 bases). CDR3 length: 15 residues. Germline-derived CDR1 and CDR2 are SEHNR and FQNEAQ (reference sequence). CDR3 sequence (DNA): TGCGCCACCAGGCACCGGGGGGGGGATAATTCACCCCTCCACTTT. This gives the protein CATRHRGGDNSPLHF.

The chain employs TRBV15 and TRBJ2-6, with D possibly TRBD2 on 6 matching bases. This CDR3 spans 15 amino acids. Germline CDR1 is LNHNV and CDR2 is YYDKDF (reference sequence). Trimming left V 5 bases short and J 4 bases short, with 12 bases between. CDR3 loop: CATSGGGVGANVLTF. In DNA, the CDR3 is TGTGCCACCAGCGGAGGAGGGGTCGGGGCCAACGTCCTGACTTTC. The variable domain in full, completed from reference TRBV15 and TRBJ2-6, reads DAMVIQNPRYQVTQFGKPVTLSCSQTLNHNVMYWYQQKSSQAPKLLFHYYDKDFNNEADTPDNFQSRRPNTSFCFLDIRSPGLGDTAMYLCATSGGGVGANVLTFGAGSRLTVL.

This clone was seen ten or more times. V gene TRBV1 combines with J gene TRBJ2-7; TRBD2 is the table's D call, not checked against the DNA. TRBV1 is recorded as a pseudogene. CDR3 size: 11 residues. The chain's CDR3 is CTSTEGAEQYF. For the CDR3, the DNA is TGCACCAGCACGGAGGGAGCCGAGCAGTACTTC.

The chain employs TRBV30 and TRBJ2-2; D possibly matches TRBD1 or TRBD2 (5 bases each). The ends were cut back, 2 bases at V and 5 bases at J, with 12 bases in the middle. The CDR3 runs to 14 residues. Germline CDR1 reads GTSNPN; CDR2 reads SVGIG (reference sequence). This CDR3 is CAWSLVGGTGELFF. CDR3 DNA: TGTGCCTGGAGTCTGGTTGGGGGAACCGGGGAGCTGTTTTTT. The entire variable domain, with the rest obtained from reference TRBV30 and TRBJ2-2, is as follows: SQTIHQWPATLVQPVGSPLSLECTVEGTSNPNLYWYRQAAGRGLQLLFYSVGIGQISSEVPQNLSASRPQDRQFILSSKKLLLSDSGFYLCAWSLVGGTGELFFGEGSRLTVL.

This clone showed up just a few times. V and J are TRBV7-2 and TRBJ1-3, with D tentatively TRBD1 (6 bases). CDR1 and CDR2 from the germline V gene are SGHTA and FQGNSA. This CDR3 contains 17 residues. The V end lost 5 bases, the J end lost 0 bases, and 17 bases lay between the germline ends. CDR3 nucleotides: TGTGCCAGCAGCCCCCGACAGGCAGGAACCTCTGGAAACACCATATATTTT. Protein: CASSPRQAGTSGNTIYF.

The chain uses TRBV7-9 and TRBJ2-3, with TRBD2 identical over 7 bases. The CDR3 totals 15 residues. The germline V gene has CDR1 SEHNR and CDR2 FQNEAQ (reference sequence). V dropped 3 bases and J dropped 1; count of bases not matched to a gene: 4. CDR3 amino acids: CASSLRGTGTDTQYF. CDR3 DNA: TGTGCCAGCAGCTTGCGGGGGACTGGCACAGATACGCAGTATTTT.

The V gene is TRBV10-1, the J gene TRBJ2-2, with 11 bases lining up with TRBD1. Germline lookup yields CDR1 WNHNN and CDR2 SYGVQD (reference sequence). Germline trimming cut 4 bases from V and 11 bases from J; bases unmatched to any gene: 6. The CDR3 totals 14 residues. The CDR3 reads CASSVGQGAFELFF. As DNA, the CDR3 is TGCGCCAGCAGTGTTGGACAGGGGGCATTCGAGCTGTTTTTT.